One sample yielded the 21 T cell receptor beta chains listed below, sequenced in a study of OX40 agonist ivuxolimab in advanced cancers. Profiling relied on immunoSEQ multiplex PCR, and the TCRdb table lists in-frame clones only, not all of them. There are tens of thousands of clones in the sample; about three quarters occur only once, and about 5% lies in the top ten. Sequencing used CD4+ or CD8+ T cells sorted from blood, obtained in a trial of the OX40 agonist ivuxolimab. All receptors come from an adult with an advanced solid tumor such as melanoma, head and neck, liver or kidney cancer.

The chain joins TRBV5-1 to TRBJ2-3; D is ambiguous. The CDR3 has 14 amino acids. Germline lookup yields CDR1 SGHRS and CDR2 YFSETQ. V lost 1 base and J 0 bases, leaving 6 bases between the germline ends. CDR3 nucleotide sequence: TGCGCCAGCAGCTTGTACGGGAGCACAGATACGCAGTATTTT. Encoded protein: CASSLYGSTDTQYF.

This chain connects TRBV7-9 to TRBJ2-5; D might be TRBD1 (6 bases). Germline V gene lookup returns CDR1 SEHNR and CDR2 FQNEAQ (reference sequence). The CDR3 is 12 residues long. V lost 7 bases, J lost 4 bases, and 10 bases lay in between. The CDR3 here is CASTRGGETQYF. The CDR3 nucleotides read TGTGCCAGCACCCGAGGGGGAGAGACCCAGTACTTC.

V is TRBV6-5 and J is TRBJ2-2, with a tentative D call TRBD1 (5 bases). From germline, CDR1 is MNHEY and CDR2 SVGAGI. This CDR3 contains 16 residues. Trimming cost V 0 bases and J 0 bases, with 8 bases left between them. CDR3 in DNA: TGTGCCAGCAGTTACTCGCCAGGGTCGAACACCGGGGAGCTGTTTTTT. Amino acids: CASSYSPGSNTGELFF.

The chain links TRBV7-6 to TRBJ2-3; D is perhaps TRBD1 or TRBD2 (5 bases each). The CDR3 covers 14 residues. Germline CDR1 SGHVS, CDR2 FNYEAQ. V lost 2 bases and J lost 3, with 9 bases in between. In DNA form, the CDR3 reads TGTGCCAGCAGCTTAACAGGAGGAACAGATACGCAGTATTTT. This translates into CASSLTGGTDTQYF. Full variable domain (rest looked up from reference TRBV7-6 and TRBJ2-3): GAGVSQSPRYKVTKRGQDVALRCDPISGHVSLYWYRQALGQGPEFLTYFNYEAQQDKSGLPNDRFSAERPEGSISTLTIQRTEQRDSAMYRCASSLTGGTDTQYFGPGTRLTVL.

This clone was observed a single time. The chain combines TRBV6-6 with TRBJ1-2; D is unresolved. CDR3 length: 14 residues. Germline lookup yields CDR1 MNHNY and CDR2 SVGAGI (reference sequence). Trimming removed 2 bases at V and 4 bases at J, with 11 bases between. The CDR3 sequence: CASSYAKSGYGYTF. CDR3 coding DNA: TGTGCCAGCAGTTACGCGAAGTCGGGCTATGGCTACACCTTC.

The CDR3 sequence is CASSQETGRHEQYF. Here the CDR3 DNA reads TGCGCCAGCAGCCAAGAGACAGGACGGCACGAGCAGTACTTC. V is TRBV4-1 and J is TRBJ2-7; perhaps TRBD1 as D (6 bases). CDR1 is MGHRA and CDR2 is YSYEKL in the germline V gene. This CDR3 comprises 14 residues. V lost 0 bases to trimming and J lost 5 bases, with 11 bases between them.

The chain couples TRBV4-2 to TRBJ2-2; 12 bases agree with TRBD2. Germline lookup yields CDR1 LGHNA and CDR2 YNFKEQ. Trimming removed 1 base from V and 3 bases from J; junction bases left unmatched: 6. This CDR3 comprises 18 residues. The CDR3 region has the DNA TGTGCCAGCAGCCAAGGACTAGCGGGAGAGGGTGACACCGGGGAGCTGTTTTTT. Translating it yields CASSQGLAGEGDTGELFF.

V gene TRBV5-1 combines with J gene TRBJ2-1; 10 positions match TRBD2. The germline CDR1 and CDR2 sequences are SGHRS and YFSETQ. CDR3 length: 15 residues. V trimming: 1 base; J trimming: 4 bases; junction bases outside the gene matches: 2. CDR3 DNA: TGCGCCAGCAGCTTGACTAGCGGGACATACAATGAGCAGTTCTTC. This translates into CASSLTSGTYNEQFF.

The chain carries TRBV5-4 and TRBJ1-3; no firm D call. The germline V gene has CDR1 SGHNT and CDR2 YYREEE (reference sequence). The CDR3 sequence is 12 residues long. Trimming pared 2 bases from V and 4 bases from J, leaving 4 bases between. This CDR3 is CASSFRGNTIYF. In nucleotides, the CDR3 is TGTGCCAGCAGCTTCCGAGGAAACACCATATATTTT.

The chain combines TRBV7-8 with TRBJ2-5; 8 bases agree with TRBD1. Germline V gene lookup returns CDR1 SGHVS and CDR2 FQNEAQ. V was pared by 5 bases and J by 5 bases, with 7 bases of the junction left unmatched. The CDR3 extends over 14 amino acids. CDR3 DNA sequence: TGTGCCAGCAGCGGGGCAGGGGGCTTGGAGACCCAGTACTTC. Translating gives CASSGAGGLETQYF.

The chain joins TRBV7-3 to TRBJ2-2; D perhaps matches TRBD1 (5 bases). This CDR3 has 13 residues. V was clipped by 5 bases and J by 5 bases, with 9 bases between them. Germline values: CDR1 SGHTA, CDR2 FQGTGA. This chain's CDR3 is CASSPQGTGELFF. CDR3 DNA: TGTGCCAGCAGCCCTCAGGGAACCGGGGAGCTGTTTTTT.

This chain connects TRBV11-1 to TRBJ2-1; D is unclear. The CDR3 is 14 amino acids. Trimming left V 6 bases short and J 7 bases short, with 16 bases between. Germline V lookup: CDR1 SGHAT, CDR2 FQDESV (reference sequence). The CDR3 region has the DNA TGTGCCAGCAGGCCCAACTCCCGAGGAAATGAGCAGTTCTTC. Translating it yields CASRPNSRGNEQFF.

This clone has a handful of counts. This chain joins TRBV28 and TRBJ1-5; D is unresolved. Between the trimmed V and J ends, which lost 5 bases and 3 bases, there was a span of 14 bases. The germline CDR1 and CDR2 sequences are MDHEN and SYDVKM. The CDR3 length is 15 residues. The CDR3 region has the DNA TGTGCCAGCAGTCGAGCGGGGTCGGCCAATCAGCCCCAGCATTTT. Its translation is CASSRAGSANQPQHF.

This sequence joins TRBV10-3 and TRBJ2-5; 15 bases are shared with TRBD2. In germline, CDR1 is ENHRY, CDR2 SYGVKD. The CDR3 has 15 amino acids. V trimming: 11 bases; J trimming: 3 bases; junction bases outside the gene matches: 7. CDR3 in amino acids: CAVGLAGGDKETQYF. The CDR3 DNA reads as TGTGCCGTGGGACTAGCGGGAGGCGATAAAGAGACCCAGTACTTC.

This chain joins TRBV6-5 and TRBJ1-6, with D unresolved. The CDR3 spans 13 residues. V was pared by 0 bases and J by 6 bases, with 3 bases between. The V gene's germline CDR1 is MNHEY and CDR2 SVGAGI. In DNA form, the CDR3 reads TGTGCCAGCAGTTACTCGAGTAATTCACCCCTCCACTTT. It encodes CASSYSSNSPLHF.

This clone has a single count. CDR3 residues: CASSSDGLNSPLHF. The DNA for the CDR3 is TGCGCCAGCAGCTCCGACGGACTTAATTCACCCCTCCACTTT. J is TRBJ1-6 and V is TRBV5-1; D remains unclear. The CDR3 has 14 residues. Between the trimmed V and J ends, which lost 3 bases and 6 bases, there was a span of 10 bases. Germline CDR1 is SGHRS and CDR2 is YFSETQ.

The chain couples TRBV27 to TRBJ2-2; D is possibly TRBD1 (5 bases). The CDR3 extends over 18 amino acids. Trimming removed 0 bases at V and 4 bases at J, with 18 bases between. Germline V gives CDR1 MNHEY, CDR2 SMNVEV (reference sequence). The CDR3 DNA is TGTGCCAGCAGTTTATCGGGAAAGGGGCTCTTATTCACCGGGGAGCTGTTTTTT. This encodes CASSLSGKGLLFTGELFF.

The gene calls are TRBV7-9 and TRBJ2-5; D remains unclear. Germline V gives CDR1 SEHNR, CDR2 FQNEAQ (reference sequence). The CDR3 contains 13 residues. The V end lost 5 bases, the J end lost 5 bases, and 12 bases lay between the germline ends. The CDR3 DNA reads TGTGCCAGCAGCCCTGGGCGCGGTGAGACCCAGTACTTC. Residues: CASSPGRGETQYF.

Here the CDR3 DNA reads TGTGCCAGCAGCCAGGGAACCTATGGCTACACCTTC. This gives the protein CASSQGTYGYTF. The rearrangement uses TRBV2 and TRBJ1-2; maybe TRBD1 (5 bases). The CDR3 is made up of 12 amino acids. The V end was cut by 6 bases, the J end by 4 bases, with 9 bases between. The V gene's germline CDR1 is SNHLY and CDR2 FYNNEI.

V and J are TRBV19 and TRBJ1-2; D may be TRBD1 (5 bases). V dropped 6 bases and J dropped 4 bases, with 15 bases sitting between them. The CDR3 extends over 14 amino acids. Per the germline V gene, CDR1 is LNHDA and CDR2 is SQIVND (reference sequence). The CDR3: CASRRAGDLYGYTF. The CDR3 bases are TGTGCCAGTAGAAGGGCGGGGGACCTCTATGGCTACACCTTC. The full variable domain, completed using reference TRBV19 and TRBJ1-2, is DGGITQSPKYLFRKEGQNVTLSCEQNLNHDAMYWYRQDPGQGLRLIYYSQIVNDFQKGDIAEGYSVSREKKESFPLTVTSAQKNPTAFYLCASRRAGDLYGYTFGSGTRLTVV.

This clone came up a few times. The V and J genes are TRBV9 and TRBJ1-2, with 10 bases that match TRBD1. V lost 3 bases, J lost 2 bases, and 13 bases stayed unmatched. Germline CDR1 is SGDLS and CDR2 is YYNGEE. CDR3 length: 18 amino acids. The CDR3 spells CASSARPGTGDGNYGYTF. DNA of the CDR3: TGTGCCAGCAGCGCCCGTCCCGGGACAGGGGACGGCAACTATGGCTACACCTTC.